Following are 30 T cell receptor beta chains from one sample sequenced in a study of OX40 agonist ivuxolimab in advanced cancers. Only in-frame clones appear in the TCRdb table, and some are missing; sequencing was by immunoSEQ multiplex PCR. The repertoire has about 110,000 clones, 85% to 95% of them found once; the top ten carry roughly 0.66%. Sample: CD4+ or CD8+ T cells sorted from blood, taken in a trial of the OX40 agonist ivuxolimab. These receptors were collected from an adult with an advanced solid tumor such as melanoma, head and neck, liver or kidney cancer.

This sequence joins TRBV6-5 and TRBJ2-7; possible D gene TRBD1, 6 bases. This CDR3 has 15 residues. Per germline, CDR1 MNHEY and CDR2 SVGAGI. V shed 6 bases and J shed 6 bases, with 21 bases lying between them. CDR3 sequence (DNA): TGTGCCAGCAGACCCCTTATTACAGGGCCCTCCGAGCAGTACTTC. Protein product: CASRPLITGPSEQYF.

The V and J genes are TRBV29-1 and TRBJ2-5; D is perhaps TRBD2 (6 bases). This CDR3 has 12 amino acids. With 3 bases removed from V and 5 bases from J, the gap between germline ends came to 10 bases. The germline V gene has CDR1 SQVTM and CDR2 ANQGSEA. The CDR3 DNA is TGCAGCGTTGAGGCTAGCGCGGAGACCCAGTACTTC. This translates into CSVEASAETQYF.

V is TRBV9 and J is TRBJ1-1; unclear D gene. This CDR3 is 13 amino acids long. Germline CDR1 and CDR2: SGDLS and YYNGEE. Trimming left V 0 bases short and J 1 base short, with 4 bases between. CDR3 sequence reads: CASSVGWNTEAFF. The CDR3 DNA sequence: TGTGCCAGCAGCGTAGGGTGGAACACTGAAGCTTTCTTT.

V is TRBV5-1 and J is TRBJ1-1; D unclear. The germline V and J ends were trimmed by 4 bases and 3 bases, with 19 bases remaining between them. The V gene's germline CDR1 is SGHRS and CDR2 YFSETQ. CDR3 length: 16 residues. CDR3 in amino acids: CASSVDWDGGYTEAFF. CDR3 coding DNA: TGCGCCAGCAGCGTGGACTGGGATGGAGGGTACACTGAAGCTTTCTTT. The variable domain in full, completed from reference TRBV5-1 and TRBJ1-1, reads KAGVTQTPRYLIKTRGQQVTLSCSPISGHRSVSWYQQTPGQGLQFLFEYFSETQRNKGNFPGRFSGRQFSNSRSEMNVSTLELGDSALYLCASSVDWDGGYTEAFFGQGTRLTVV.

This sequence joins TRBV7-2 and TRBJ2-1; 9 bases are a match to TRBD2. CDR3 length equals 15 residues. Germline V lookup: CDR1 SGHTA, CDR2 FQGNSA. Trimming took 4 bases from V and 9 from J; bases not matched to a gene: 10. The CDR3 DNA reads as TGTGCCAGCAGCTCCACTGGCGGGGGGGCCGCTGAGCAGTTCTTC. It encodes CASSSTGGGAAEQFF.

This chain uses TRBV6-1 with TRBJ2-3, with D perhaps matching TRBD1 or TRBD2 (5 bases each). Trimming took 8 bases from V and 3 from J, leaving 18 bases between them. The V gene's germline CDR1 is MNHNS and CDR2 SASEGT. The CDR3 loop spans 15 amino acids. The CDR3 region has the DNA TGTGCCAGCGGTGGCGAGGGGTTGAATACAGATACGCAGTATTTT. It translates to CASGGEGLNTDTQYF.

The rearrangement uses TRBV5-1 and TRBJ2-3; D is possibly TRBD1 (6 bases). Trimming took 4 bases from V and 0 from J, leaving 12 bases between them. Germline loops: CDR1 SGHRS, CDR2 YFSETQ. The CDR3 has 15 amino acids. CDR3 residues: CASSPGGHSTDTQYF. The CDR3 DNA follows: TGCGCCAGCAGCCCTGGGGGCCATAGCACAGATACGCAGTATTTT.

The CDR3 spells CASLTGIAGVQETQYF. CDR3 coding DNA: TGTGCCAGTCTAACGGGGATAGCGGGAGTCCAAGAGACCCAGTACTTC. The chain uses TRBV7-9 and TRBJ2-5; 9 bases align to TRBD2. Germline trimming cut 9 bases from V and 1 base from J; bases unmatched to any gene: 12. Germline assignment: CDR1 SEHNR and CDR2 FQNEAQ (reference sequence). The CDR3 length is 16 residues.

The rearrangement joins TRBV7-9 to TRBJ1-1; 8 bases are shared with TRBD1. The V and J ends lost 2 bases and 0 bases, in that order; junction bases with no gene match: 8. The length of the CDR3 is 17 residues. Germline V gene sequence: CDR1 SEHNR, CDR2 FQNEAQ (reference sequence). DNA of the CDR3: TGTGCCAGCAGCTTATCCCGGCCAGGGGGCTTGAACACTGAAGCTTTCTTT. It codes for CASSLSRPGGLNTEAFF. Full variable domain (outside the CDR3, taken from reference TRBV7-9 and TRBJ1-1): DTGVSQNPRHKITKRGQNVTFRCDPISEHNRLYWYRQTLGQGPEFLTYFQNEAQLEKSRLLSDRFSAERPKGSFSTLEIQRTEQGDSAMYLCASSLSRPGGLNTEAFFGQGTRLTVV.

This chain joins TRBV7-3 and TRBJ2-3; D gene unclear. V was clipped by 1 base and J by 0 bases, with 5 bases between them. CDR1 and CDR2 (germline): SGHTA, FQGTGA. CDR3 length: 14 amino acids. The chain's CDR3 is CASSLSVSTDTQYF. The CDR3 bases are TGTGCCAGCAGCTTAAGCGTTAGCACAGATACGCAGTATTTT.

This chain uses TRBV10-3 with TRBJ2-3, with 12 bases lining up with TRBD2. The CDR3 is made up of 13 amino acids. V trimming: 9 bases; J trimming: 6 bases; junction bases outside the gene matches: 4. The germline V gene has CDR1 ENHRY and CDR2 SYGVKD. In nucleotides, the CDR3 is TGTGCCATAGGACTAGCGGGAATCGATACGCAGTATTTT. Translated, it gives CAIGLAGIDTQYF.

J is TRBJ2-1 and V is TRBV25-1; tentatively, D is TRBD2 (6 bases). Per germline, CDR1 MGHDK and CDR2 SYGVNS. This CDR3 is 13 amino acids long. Trimming took 7 bases from V and 1 from J, leaving 8 bases between them. CDR3 nucleotides: TGTGCCAGCAATAGCGGATCCTACAATGAGCAGTTCTTC. Protein: CASNSGSYNEQFF.

The chain combines TRBV2 with TRBJ2-1; TRBD1 matches at 11 bases. This CDR3 spans 15 amino acids. In germline, CDR1 is SNHLY, CDR2 FYNNEI. Germline trimming cut 3 bases from V and 3 bases from J; bases unmatched to any gene: 1. The CDR3 DNA follows: TGTGCCAGCAGTGAGGACAGGGGGCACTACAATGAGCAGTTCTTC. Its protein is CASSEDRGHYNEQFF.

This clone was found once. The chain carries TRBV30 and TRBJ1-3; unclear D gene. The germline gives CDR1 GTSNPN, CDR2 SVGIG (reference sequence). There are 12 residues in the CDR3. Trimming removed 5 bases from V and 2 bases from J, with 7 bases in between. CDR3 sequence (DNA): TGTGCCTGGGACAATCCTGGAAACACCATATATTTT. It is translated as CAWDNPGNTIYF.

The chain has TRBV18 and TRBJ2-7; D perhaps matches TRBD2 (6 bases). Trimming shortened V by 6 bases and J by 7 bases, and 16 bases separated the two germline ends. The CDR3 consists of 13 residues. CDR1 is KGHSH and CDR2 is LQKENI in the germline V gene. The CDR3 DNA follows: TGTGCCAGCTCGAGCCGGGACTTAGGGGAGCAGTACTTC. Translating gives CASSSRDLGEQYF.

The chain joins TRBV5-5 to TRBJ2-7, with D possibly being TRBD1 or TRBD2 (5 bases each). The CDR3 consists of 14 residues. Germline V gives CDR1 SGHKS, CDR2 YYEKEE (reference sequence). V lost 2 bases to trimming and J lost 0 bases, with 9 bases between them. In DNA, the CDR3 is TGTGCCAGCAGCTTTGTGGGGGTCTCCTACGAGCAGTACTTC. This encodes CASSFVGVSYEQYF.

This clone was seen repeatedly, ten times or more. The CDR3 coding sequence is TGTGCCAGCAGCGGACAGGATTACTATGGCTACACCTTC. As protein: CASSGQDYYGYTF. The rearrangement joins TRBV25-1 to TRBJ1-2, with 7 bases aligning to TRBD1. The CDR3 consists of 13 residues. V was pared by 6 bases and J by 3 bases, with 4 bases of the junction left unmatched. Germline lookup yields CDR1 MGHDK and CDR2 SYGVNS.

The chain carries TRBV6-6 and TRBJ1-1; no reliable D call. The CDR3 loop spans 14 amino acids. Germline lookup yields CDR1 MNHNY and CDR2 SVGAGI (reference sequence). Trimming cost V 0 bases and J 7 bases, with 12 bases left between them. CDR3 amino acids: CASSYSRYGVEAFF. CDR3 in DNA: TGTGCCAGCAGTTACTCCAGATATGGGGTTGAAGCTTTCTTT.

V usage is TRBV7-3 and J usage is TRBJ2-7; the match to TRBD2 covers 10 bases. In germline, CDR1 is SGHTA, CDR2 FQGTGA. The CDR3 contains 16 residues. J was trimmed by 0 bases and V by 4 bases; bases with no gene match: 6. This CDR3 is CASSSYGLADSYEQYF. The CDR3 coding sequence is TGTGCCAGCAGCTCTTACGGACTAGCGGACTCCTACGAGCAGTACTTC.

The rearrangement links TRBV5-4 to TRBJ2-7; D possibly uses TRBD1 or TRBD2 (5 bases each). CDR1 SGHNT and CDR2 YYREEE come from the germline V gene (reference sequence). The CDR3 length is 15 residues. Trimming cost V 0 bases and J 1 base, with 11 bases left between them. The CDR3 DNA sequence: TGTGCCAGCAGCTTGGCGGGGACCCCGTCCTACGAGCAGTACTTC. It encodes CASSLAGTPSYEQYF.

In nucleotides, the CDR3 is TGTGCCAGCATCCCCTGGGAGGGTACCTACGAGCAGTACTTC. This sequence encodes CASIPWEGTYEQYF. The rearrangement uses TRBV7-8 and TRBJ2-7, with TRBD2 identical over 7 bases. The length of the CDR3 is 14 residues. The germline V gene encodes CDR1 SGHVS and CDR2 FQNEAQ. J was trimmed by 2 bases and V by 7 bases; bases with no gene match: 8.

With respect to this clone: The junction does not match germline at one end; this may be a read error. The rearrangement uses TRBV5-5 and TRBJ2-7, with 7 bases aligning to TRBD1. The CDR3 totals 11 residues. Germline lookup yields CDR1 SGHKS and CDR2 YYEKEE (reference sequence). The CDR3 spells CASSIGTAVNF. The CDR3 DNA reads as TGTGCCAGCAGCATTGGGACAGCGGTTAACTTC.

V gene TRBV29-1 combines with J gene TRBJ1-3; D not certain. This CDR3 has 13 amino acids. V lost 6 bases and J lost 0, with 9 bases in between. The germline V gene encodes CDR1 SQVTM and CDR2 ANQGSEA. The CDR3 DNA reads TGCAGCGTGAGTGAATTCTCTGGAAACACCATATATTTT. Residues: CSVSEFSGNTIYF.

The chain carries TRBV6-1 and TRBJ2-6, with D possibly called TRBD1 or TRBD2 (5 bases each). The CDR3 sequence is 17 residues long. The germline V gene has CDR1 MNHNS and CDR2 SASEGT. V gave up 2 bases and J gave up 3 bases, with 14 bases separating them. In DNA form, the CDR3 reads TGTGCCAGCAGTGAAAAGTGGGGGTGGCTTGGGGCCAACGTCCTGACTTTC. Amino acids: CASSEKWGWLGANVLTF.

This chain links TRBV9 with TRBJ1-4; 7 positions match TRBD1. This CDR3 has 14 residues. Germline CDR1 reads SGDLS; CDR2 reads YYNGEE. J gave up 4 bases and V 4 bases, and 4 bases lay outside the gene matches. The CDR3, as DNA: TGTGCCAGCAGCTATAGACAGGGTAATGAAAAACTGTTTTTT. This translates into CASSYRQGNEKLFF.

This chain uses TRBV25-1 with TRBJ2-1, with D uncertain. The germline V and J ends were trimmed by 4 bases and 7 bases, with 23 bases remaining between them. CDR1 is MGHDK, CDR2 SYGVNS, per germline. The length of the CDR3 is 17 residues. The CDR3 loop is CASSAQVMTGWGNEQFF. The CDR3 DNA follows: TGTGCCAGCAGTGCGCAGGTGATGACCGGGTGGGGAAATGAGCAGTTCTTC.

The V and J genes are TRBV18 and TRBJ2-5, with D possibly being TRBD1 (5 bases). Trimming shortened V by 0 bases and J by 4 bases, and 9 bases separated the two germline ends. CDR1 and CDR2 (germline): KGHSH, LQKENI. The CDR3 has 14 amino acids. The DNA for the CDR3 is TGTGCCAGCTCACCACCGTCGCAGGGAGAGACCCAGTACTTC. It codes for CASSPPSQGETQYF.

The rearrangement uses TRBV11-3 and TRBJ2-3; 10 bases are a match to TRBD2. The germline V gene encodes CDR1 SGHNT and CDR2 YENEEA. The CDR3 consists of 17 residues. V trimming: 5 bases; J trimming: 1 base; junction bases outside the gene matches: 9. DNA of the CDR3: TGTGCCAGCAGCCTTAGATCAGGGACTAGCGGCACAGATACGCAGTATTTT. Translating it yields CASSLRSGTSGTDTQYF.

The chain carries TRBV5-1 and TRBJ1-2, with 11 bases that match TRBD1. The CDR3 loop spans 16 amino acids. The germline gives CDR1 SGHRS, CDR2 YFSETQ. J lost 4 bases, V lost 1 base, and 6 bases had no gene match. CDR3 bases: TGCGCCAGCAGCTTGACCGGGACAGGGGGGTCCTATGGCTACACCTTC. Translation gives CASSLTGTGGSYGYTF.

J is TRBJ1-2 and V is TRBV5-4, with D tentatively TRBD1 (6 bases). The CDR3 runs to 13 residues. Trimming shortened V by 3 bases and J by 7 bases, and 13 bases separated the two germline ends. Germline values: CDR1 SGHNT, CDR2 YYREEE (reference sequence). The CDR3 here is CASSSKGVGGYTF. The CDR3 nucleotides read TGTGCCAGCAGCTCAAAGGGGGTTGGTGGCTACACCTTC.